The 20 T cell receptor beta chains below all came from one sample that was sequenced in a study of T-cell memory formation after mild COVID-19. TCRdb processed the 5' RACE reads anew with MiXCR; each CDR3 protein has one entry. This sample has 400,000 to 500,000 distinct CDR3 sequences, with 20% to 25% found just once. The specimen sequenced was PBMCs or a T cell subset sorted from them (not recorded which). These receptors came from an adult woman who had mild COVID-19 (a few samples of this study predate the infection). Cell type and time point are not known.

There are a few counts of this clonotype. The chain couples TRBV7-2 to TRBJ2-1; D remains unclear. CDR1 SGHTA and CDR2 FQGNSA come from the germline V gene. The CDR3 runs to 13 residues. Trimming took off 7 bases at V and 6 bases at J, with 13 bases between the two ends. The CDR3 DNA reads TGTGCCAGCACCCTGGCACCCCCCAATGAGCAGTTCTTC. This gives the protein CASTLAPPNEQFF.

In its sample, this clonotype was seen a few times. The genes are TRBV9 and TRBJ2-7, with 14 bases aligning to TRBD2. The V and J ends lost 3 bases and 0 bases, in that order; junction bases with no gene match: 8. Germline V lookup: CDR1 SGDLS, CDR2 YYNGEE. The CDR3 loop spans 18 amino acids. The CDR3 reads CASSGGLAGGSGSYEQYF. The CDR3 DNA reads as TGTGCCAGCAGCGGAGGACTAGCGGGGGGCTCCGGCTCCTACGAGCAGTACTTC.

The rearrangement links TRBV12-3 or TRBV12-4 to TRBJ1-1; D call uncertain. The V end lost 7 bases, the J end lost 1 base, and 10 bases lay between the germline ends. The CDR3 is made up of 13 amino acids. CDR3 in amino acids: CASTRGGNTEAFF. CDR3 DNA: TGTGCCAGCACTCGAGGAGGGAACACTGAAGCTTTCTTT.

This clonotype came up once. This chain uses TRBV4-3 with TRBJ2-7, with TRBD1 as a possible D gene (5 bases). Per the germline V gene, CDR1 is LGHNA and CDR2 is YSLEER. The CDR3 covers 16 residues. With 4 bases removed from V and 0 bases from J, the gap between germline ends came to 16 bases. The CDR3 loop is CASSPSGHRSSYEQYF. The CDR3 coding sequence is TGCGCCAGCAGCCCCTCAGGCCACAGGAGCTCCTACGAGCAGTACTTC.

The V and J genes are TRBV4-1 and TRBJ1-1; D possibly corresponds to TRBD1 (6 bases). Trimming removed 0 bases from V and 6 bases from J, with 17 bases in between. CDR3 length: 16 residues. CDR1 is MGHRA, CDR2 YSYEKL, per germline. In nucleotides, the CDR3 is TGCGCCAGCAGCCAAGAAAGCTTGGGGGGGCAGCCTGAAGCTTTCTTT. Its protein product is CASSQESLGGQPEAFF.

V gene TRBV10-3 combines with J gene TRBJ2-7; D is ambiguous. The CDR3 has 12 amino acids. Trimming removed 6 bases from V and 3 bases from J, with 9 bases in between. Germline CDR1 and CDR2: ENHRY and SYGVKD. CDR3 DNA: TGTGCCATCAGCGCAGGAGACTACGAGCAGTACTTC. Protein sequence: CAISAGDYEQYF.

This clonotype was found a few times. J is TRBJ2-7 and V is TRBV4-1; D gene uncertain. V lost 1 base and J lost 0, with 10 bases in between. Germline CDR1 reads MGHRA; CDR2 reads YSYEKL. The CDR3 contains 15 residues. DNA of the CDR3: TGCGCCAGCAGCCAAGTCGTGGGGTCCTCCTACGAGCAGTACTTC. Protein sequence: CASSQVVGSSYEQYF.

This clonotype has only a few counts. The V and J genes are TRBV7-6 and TRBJ2-5; tentatively, D is TRBD2 (5 bases). The germline V gene has CDR1 SGHVS and CDR2 FNYEAQ. Trimming removed 4 bases from V and 5 bases from J, with 11 bases in between. The CDR3 sequence is 13 residues long. CDR3 sequence (DNA): TGTGCCAGCAGCTCGCACGGGGTTGAGACCCAGTACTTC. Residues: CASSSHGVETQYF.

In its sample, this clonotype was seen a few times. The chain recombines TRBV20-1 with TRBJ2-3; TRBD1 is a possible D gene (6 bases). The germline V gene has CDR1 DFQATT and CDR2 SNEGSKA (reference sequence). Trimming left V 5 bases short and J 3 bases short, with 18 bases between. The CDR3 totals 15 residues. CDR3 in amino acids: CSAESSGDRTDTQYF. The CDR3 coding sequence is TGCAGTGCTGAGTCCTCAGGGGATCGGACAGATACGCAGTATTTT.

The DNA of the CDR3 is TGTGCCAGCAGCTCCGATCGAGCGGGGACCCTAGCCAAAAACATTCAGTACTTC. Its protein is CASSSDRAGTLAKNIQYF. The rearrangement uses TRBV7-2 and TRBJ2-4; 7 nucleotides agree with TRBD2. CDR1 is SGHTA and CDR2 is FQGNSA in the germline V gene. The trim removed 4 bases at V and 0 bases at J, leaving 12 bases unmatched. The CDR3 is 18 residues long.

The chain links TRBV7-9 to TRBJ1-4; TRBD1 matches 7 bases. The CDR3 extends over 18 amino acids. The ends lost 5 bases at V and 5 bases at J; junction bases unmatched: 17. Looked up from germline, CDR1 is SEHNR and CDR2 is FQNEAQ (reference sequence). The CDR3 DNA reads as TGTGCCAGCAGCGACCCCCGGACAGGCTTAAGTGGGAATGAAAAACTGTTTTTT. Translated: CASSDPRTGLSGNEKLFF.

The V gene is TRBV5-1, the J gene TRBJ1-6; TRBD1 aligns across 7 bases. In germline, CDR1 is SGHRS, CDR2 YFSETQ. This CDR3 contains 15 residues. V lost 0 bases to trimming and J lost 9 bases; unmatched junction nucleotides: 6. The CDR3 sequence: CASSLVAGGSSPLHF. CDR3 DNA sequence: TGCGCCAGCAGCTTGGTGGCAGGGGGAAGTTCACCCCTCCACTTT.

V is TRBV20-1 and J is TRBJ1-2; TRBD1 aligns across 9 bases. Germline V lookup: CDR1 DFQATT, CDR2 SNEGSKA (reference sequence). After removal of 3 bases from V and 5 bases from J, the junction contained 4 bases not matched to a gene. CDR3 length: 13 residues. This chain's CDR3 is CSASLGQGYGYTF. The CDR3 region has the DNA TGCAGTGCTAGCCTGGGACAGGGATATGGCTACACCTTC.

The chain combines TRBV9 with TRBJ2-3; tentative D call: TRBD2 (6 bases). CDR3 length: 18 residues. Trimming took off 2 bases at V and 5 bases at J, with 24 bases between the two ends. Germline-derived CDR1 and CDR2 are SGDLS and YYNGEE. The CDR3: CASSVLPRTGGVKDTQYF. CDR3 sequence (DNA): TGTGCCAGCAGCGTTCTCCCCCGGACTGGCGGGGTTAAAGATACGCAGTATTTT.

The chain carries TRBV20-1 and TRBJ2-5, with TRBD2 as a possible D gene (5 bases). This CDR3 contains 14 residues. V was shortened by 3 bases and J by 0 bases, with 11 bases between the two germline ends. Germline V gene sequence: CDR1 DFQATT, CDR2 SNEGSKA (reference sequence). Written as DNA, the CDR3 is TGCAGTGCTAGGGAGCGGAAGTACCAAGAGACCCAGTACTTC. Amino acid sequence: CSARERKYQETQYF.

The V and J genes are TRBV6-1 and TRBJ1-2; maybe TRBD1 (5 bases). Looked up from germline, CDR1 is MNHNS and CDR2 is SASEGT. Trimming pared 1 base from V and 4 bases from J, leaving 19 bases between. The CDR3 loop spans 17 amino acids. CDR3 nucleotide sequence: TGTGCCAGCAGTGAAGGATTGTTTTCGGGGGGGAGCTATGGCTACACCTTC. Protein product: CASSEGLFSGGSYGYTF.

A single count supports this clonotype. The CDR3 DNA is TGTGCCAGCAGTCTAGAACCGGGACAGGGACAACAGCCCCAGCATTTT. Protein sequence: CASSLEPGQGQQPQHF. The rearrangement uses TRBV3-1 and TRBJ1-5; 9 bases line up with TRBD1. The length of the CDR3 is 16 residues. J was trimmed by 7 bases and V by 6 bases; bases with no gene match: 13. Germline loops: CDR1 LGHDT, CDR2 YNNKEL (reference sequence).

This clonotype has just a few counts. The gene calls are TRBV7-2 and TRBJ2-5; 7 nucleotides match TRBD2. Looked up from germline, CDR1 is SGHTA and CDR2 is FQGNSA. The CDR3 loop spans 14 amino acids. Trimming at V came to 5 bases and at J to 1 base, leaving 4 bases not matched to a gene. CDR3 in amino acids: CASSLSGPQETQYF. The CDR3 nucleotides read TGTGCCAGCAGCCTTAGCGGGCCCCAAGAGACCCAGTACTTC.

This sequence joins TRBV7-6 and TRBJ2-1; D is possibly TRBD2 (5 bases). Germline lookup yields CDR1 SGHVS and CDR2 FNYEAQ. With 5 bases removed from V and 3 bases from J, the gap between germline ends came to 17 bases. CDR3 length: 16 residues. Here the CDR3 reads CASSPSRGQIYNEQFF. CDR3 sequence (DNA): TGTGCCAGCAGCCCCAGCCGCGGGCAGATCTACAATGAGCAGTTCTTC.

This clonotype was counted only a few times. The V gene is TRBV11-2, the J gene TRBJ1-1; no clear D gene. V was shortened by 0 bases and J by 0 bases, with 8 bases between the two germline ends. The CDR3 has 15 residues. Looked up from germline, CDR1 is SGHAT and CDR2 is FQNNGV. The CDR3, as DNA: TGTGCCAGCAGCTTAGACCCCAATTTGAACACTGAAGCTTTCTTT. Protein: CASSLDPNLNTEAFF.